These 31 T cell receptor beta chains came from one sample sequenced in a study of long-term antiretroviral therapy in people with HIV. Running of the v3.0 immunoSEQ assay took place at survey level. The assay was immunoSEQ multiplex PCR, and TCRdb's table has in-frame clones only and misses some. The sample has about 24,000 clones; roughly 82% are singletons. The sequenced sample was unsorted PBMCs, obtained 3 years after starting antiretroviral therapy. The origin of the receptors is a man between 45 and 60 years old with HIV.

The chain has TRBV29-1 and TRBJ2-7; D gene uncertain. Between the trimmed V and J ends, which lost 5 bases and 1 base, there was a span of 6 bases. CDR1 and CDR2 (germline): SQVTM, ANQGSEA. The CDR3 has 11 residues. The CDR3 loop reads CSVFRSYEQYF. In DNA form, the CDR3 reads TGCAGCGTTTTCAGATCCTACGAGCAGTACTTC.

The chain is built from TRBV7-2 and TRBJ2-7; 11 nucleotides agree with TRBD1. The germline CDR1 and CDR2 sequences are SGHTA and FQGNSA. The CDR3 has 15 amino acids. V lost 4 bases and J lost 2; bases outside the gene matches: 4. The CDR3 region has the DNA TGTGCCAGCAGCTGGACGGGACAGGGGGCCTACGAGCAGTACTTC. This translates into CASSWTGQGAYEQYF.

This clone was counted only a few times. V is TRBV6-1 and J is TRBJ1-4; D may be TRBD1 (5 bases). The germline gives CDR1 MNHNS, CDR2 SASEGT. V was clipped by 4 bases and J by 7 bases, with 7 bases between them. This CDR3 has 12 amino acids. CDR3 residues: CASSVRGEKLFF. CDR3 DNA sequence: TGTGCCAGCAGTGTAAGGGGTGAAAAACTGTTTTTT.

The J gene is TRBJ2-7, the V gene TRBV7-9, with 8 bases matching TRBD1. Per the germline V gene, CDR1 is SEHNR and CDR2 is FQNEAQ (reference sequence). The CDR3 runs 15 residues. The trim removed 5 bases at V and 1 base at J, leaving 7 bases unmatched. The CDR3, as DNA: TGTGCCAGCAGCATTTACCGGACAGGGTCCTACGAGCAGTACTTC. This gives the protein CASSIYRTGSYEQYF.

This chain links TRBV28 with TRBJ2-7, with 8 nucleotides matching TRBD2. This CDR3 is 14 amino acids long. Germline assignment: CDR1 MDHEN and CDR2 SYDVKM. V lost 3 bases to trimming and J lost 3 bases; unmatched junction nucleotides: 4. The CDR3 bases are TGTGCCAGCAGTTTGGCCAGCGGGAGCTACGAGCAGTACTTC. It yields the protein CASSLASGSYEQYF.

The count of this clone is one. The chain carries TRBV9 and TRBJ1-6; D is uncertain. The CDR3 covers 14 residues. V shed 4 bases and J shed 9 bases, with 14 bases lying between them. From germline, CDR1 is SGDLS and CDR2 YYNGEE. The CDR3 nucleotides read TGTGCCAGCAGCCCCCGACCGGACCCTTCACCCCTCCACTTT. Its translation: CASSPRPDPSPLHF.

The CDR3 sequence: CASSYSGSFNEKLFF. For the CDR3, the DNA is TGTGCCAGCAGTTACTCCGGGTCGTTTAATGAAAAACTGTTTTTT. The chain combines TRBV6-6 with TRBJ1-4, with D hard to call. The CDR3 sequence is 15 residues long. Trimming stripped 0 bases from V and 4 bases from J, with 9 bases between. CDR1 and CDR2 from the germline V gene are MNHNY and SVGAGI (reference sequence).

The chain links TRBV7-2 to TRBJ2-1, with TRBD2 as a possible D gene (7 bases). Trimming pared 2 bases from V and 9 bases from J, leaving 14 bases between. The CDR3 has 14 residues. The germline CDR1 and CDR2 sequences are SGHTA and FQGNSA. CDR3: CASSLLGGAVEQFF. The CDR3 DNA reads as TGTGCCAGCAGCTTATTGGGGGGGGCGGTTGAGCAGTTCTTC.

This sequence joins TRBV5-1 and TRBJ1-4; TRBD1 aligns across 7 bases. Unmatched junction bases numbered 8, after V lost 4 bases and J lost 5 bases. CDR3 size: 15 residues. Germline CDR1 SGHRS, CDR2 YFSETQ. CDR3 nucleotide sequence: TGCGCCAGCAGCACCCGGGACAGCCCCAATGAAAAACTGTTTTTT. This sequence encodes CASSTRDSPNEKLFF.

The chain joins TRBV27 to TRBJ1-1; no reliable D call. Trimming took 0 bases from V and 1 from J, leaving 9 bases between them. The CDR3 runs 15 residues. CDR1 MNHEY and CDR2 SMNVEV come from the germline V gene (reference sequence). The CDR3 region is CASSLSGEGNTEAFF. In nucleotides, the CDR3 is TGTGCCAGCAGTTTATCGGGTGAGGGGAACACTGAAGCTTTCTTT.

The J gene is TRBJ1-5, the V gene TRBV19, with TRBD1 matching over 7 bases. Germline V gene sequence: CDR1 LNHDA, CDR2 SQIVND (reference sequence). This CDR3 has 13 residues. V gave up 7 bases and J gave up 6 bases; unmatched junction bases: 6. In DNA form, the CDR3 reads TGTGCCAGTACCGACAGGGTAGGTCAGCCCCAGCATTTT. Translating it yields CASTDRVGQPQHF. The full variable domain, its missing parts supplied by reference TRBV19 and TRBJ1-5, is DGGITQSPKYLFRKEGQNVTLSCEQNLNHDAMYWYRQDPGQGLRLIYYSQIVNDFQKGDIAEGYSVSREKKESFPLTVTSAQKNPTAFYLCASTDRVGQPQHFGDGTRLSIL.

This rearrangement joins TRBV6-4 to TRBJ1-1; D might be TRBD1 (6 bases). The germline CDR1 and CDR2 sequences are MRHNA and SNTAGT. The V end was cut by 2 bases, the J end by 1 base, with 8 bases between. This CDR3 region has 14 residues. CDR3 nucleotide sequence: TGTGCCAGCAGTGACGGGGGCGAGAACACTGAAGCTTTCTTT. The encoded protein is CASSDGGENTEAFF.

This clone was seen only once. The V and J genes are TRBV4-1 and TRBJ1-3; TRBD1 matches 12 bases. Losses at the gene ends were 3 bases for V and 0 bases for J; bases not matched to a gene: 9. The CDR3 spans 19 residues. CDR1 MGHRA and CDR2 YSYEKL come from the germline V gene. The CDR3 DNA sequence: TGCGCCAGCAGCCACCCCGGGGACAGGGGGCGAATCTCTGGAAACACCATATATTTT. It specifies CASSHPGDRGRISGNTIYF.

The rearrangement uses TRBV18 and TRBJ2-6, with TRBD1 matching over 7 bases. Germline V lookup: CDR1 KGHSH, CDR2 LQKENI. The CDR3 covers 18 residues. Trimming removed 2 bases from V and 0 bases from J; junction bases left unmatched: 7. The CDR3: CASSPIRDRVSGANVLTF. The DNA for the CDR3 is TGTGCCAGCTCACCAATCAGGGACAGAGTCTCTGGGGCCAACGTCCTGACTTTC.

The J gene is TRBJ1-3, the V gene TRBV19, with 7 bases fitting TRBD1. The CDR3 runs 15 residues. Trimming took 5 bases from V and 0 from J; bases not matched to a gene: 4. Germline V gene sequence: CDR1 LNHDA, CDR2 SQIVND (reference sequence). CDR3 coding DNA: TGTGCCAGTAGTCCACAGGGGAGCTCTGGAAACACCATATATTTT. This codes for CASSPQGSSGNTIYF.

The chain has TRBV7-9 and TRBJ2-1; maybe TRBD2 (5 bases). The CDR3 is 15 amino acids. V lost 0 bases, J lost 3 bases, and 9 bases lay in between. The germline gives CDR1 SEHNR, CDR2 FQNEAQ (reference sequence). The CDR3 nucleotides are TGTGCCAGCAGCTTAGCACTAGTGGACTACAATGAGCAGTTCTTC. It yields the protein CASSLALVDYNEQFF. Complete variable domain (other parts from reference TRBV7-9 and TRBJ2-1): DTGVSQNPRHKITKRGQNVTFRCDPISEHNRLYWYRQTLGQGPEFLTYFQNEAQLEKSRLLSDRFSAERPKGSFSTLEIQRTEQGDSAMYLCASSLALVDYNEQFFGPGTRLTVL.

The chain employs TRBV9 and TRBJ2-3; 8 positions agree with TRBD1. Germline CDR1 reads SGDLS; CDR2 reads YYNGEE. V lost 4 bases, J lost 3 bases, and 10 bases stayed unmatched. The CDR3 extends over 16 amino acids. CDR3 residues: CASSPTDRGITDTQYF. For the CDR3, the DNA is TGTGCCAGCAGCCCGACCGACAGGGGTATAACAGATACGCAGTATTTT.

This chain connects TRBV27 to TRBJ2-3, with unresolved D. The CDR3 extends over 17 amino acids. CDR1 and CDR2 (germline): MNHEY, SMNVEV (reference sequence). Between the trimmed V and J ends, which lost 5 bases and 6 bases, there was a span of 24 bases. In DNA form, the CDR3 reads TGTGCCAGCAGTCCACCCCCGGTTGTAGTAGTGCCGGATACGCAGTATTTT. It specifies CASSPPPVVVVPDTQYF.

The rearrangement joins TRBV7-2 to TRBJ1-5, with 9 bases aligning to TRBD1. This CDR3 is 13 amino acids long. Germline CDR1 reads SGHTA; CDR2 reads FQGNSA. V was clipped by 4 bases and J by 7 bases; unmatched bases: 2. The CDR3 sequence: CASSSTGGQPQHF. The CDR3 DNA follows: TGTGCCAGCAGCTCGACAGGGGGGCAGCCCCAGCATTTT.

The rearrangement links TRBV9 to TRBJ2-5, with 9 bases identical to TRBD2. V lost 0 bases to trimming and J lost 5 bases; unmatched junction nucleotides: 5. The CDR3 runs to 15 residues. Germline CDR1 and CDR2: SGDLS and YYNGEE. The CDR3 nucleotides read TGTGCCAGCAGCGTAGATAGCGGGAGAAGGGAGACCCAGTACTTC. Translation: CASSVDSGRRETQYF.

The chain combines TRBV28 with TRBJ2-7; 11 bases align to TRBD2. V was pared by 2 bases and J by 2 bases, with 2 bases of the junction left unmatched. Germline assignment: CDR1 MDHEN and CDR2 SYDVKM. This CDR3 region has 15 residues. The CDR3 DNA reads TGTGCCAGCAGTTTAGTAGCGGGAGGGGCCTACGAGCAGTACTTC. Protein: CASSLVAGGAYEQYF.

This clone was counted a single time. This sequence joins TRBV5-4 and TRBJ1-2; 7 nucleotides align to TRBD1. Germline CDR1 reads SGHNT; CDR2 reads YYREEE (reference sequence). Trimming removed 3 bases from V and 8 bases from J; junction bases left unmatched: 22. The CDR3 sequence is 18 residues long. This CDR3 reads CASSWELSTGFGYSGYTF. The CDR3 DNA sequence: TGTGCCAGCAGCTGGGAACTCTCGACAGGGTTTGGCTATTCGGGCTACACCTTC.

The chain is built from TRBV2 and TRBJ1-2; TRBD1 matches 9 bases. The CDR3 has 14 amino acids. Germline lookup yields CDR1 SNHLY and CDR2 FYNNEI. The V and J ends lost 8 bases and 3 bases, in that order; junction bases with no gene match: 7. The CDR3 nucleotides are TGTGCCAGCCTATACGGGACAGGGTACTATGGCTACACCTTC. This encodes CASLYGTGYYGYTF.

Only a few counts were recorded for this clone. This rearrangement joins TRBV2 to TRBJ1-5, with unresolved D. V lost 5 bases and J lost 2, with 4 bases in between. The CDR3 sequence is 12 residues long. CDR1 and CDR2 from the germline V gene are SNHLY and FYNNEI. Here the CDR3 reads CASSTGNQPQHF. The CDR3 DNA sequence: TGTGCCAGCAGTACCGGCAATCAGCCCCAGCATTTT.

The chain combines TRBV27 with TRBJ1-6; 8 bases align to TRBD1. The V segment lost 4 bases and the J segment 7 bases; nucleotides outside the gene matches: 6. Germline loops: CDR1 MNHEY, CDR2 SMNVEV (reference sequence). The CDR3 length is 15 residues. CDR3 DNA: TGTGCCAGCAGTTCTGGGACAGGAGGAAATTCACCCCTCCACTTT. This sequence encodes CASSSGTGGNSPLHF.

This chain uses TRBV6-5 with TRBJ1-1, with TRBD1 identical over 7 bases. There are 14 residues in the CDR3. Germline CDR1 is MNHEY and CDR2 is SVGAGI. With V trimmed by 7 bases and J by 3 bases, 8 bases remained unmatched. The CDR3 nucleotides are TGTGCCAGCAAGATACAGGGGTTGGACACTGAAGCTTTCTTT. Its protein product is CASKIQGLDTEAFF.

The table lists this clone with a few counts. This rearrangement joins TRBV6-5 to TRBJ1-5; possibly TRBD1 for D (5 bases). V was trimmed by 6 bases and J by 5 bases, leaving 14 bases between them. Germline V lookup: CDR1 MNHEY, CDR2 SVGAGI. The CDR3 is 14 amino acids. The DNA of the CDR3 is TGTGCCAGCAGCTCGGGAGGGGCCCATCAGCCCCAGCATTTT. Translating it yields CASSSGGAHQPQHF.

The V call is TRBV28, the J call TRBJ1-2; D not resolved. V was pared by 2 bases and J by 4 bases, with 14 bases between. Germline CDR1 MDHEN, CDR2 SYDVKM. The CDR3 length is 15 residues. The CDR3 bases are TGTGCCAGCAGTTTAAGGACCGATTATCCCTATGGCTACACCTTC. The encoded protein is CASSLRTDYPYGYTF.

J is TRBJ2-2 and V is TRBV9; D call uncertain. The germline V gene encodes CDR1 SGDLS and CDR2 YYNGEE. The CDR3 runs to 14 residues. V lost 1 base and J 5 bases, leaving 9 bases between the germline ends. The CDR3 coding sequence is TGTGCCAGCAGCGTAATAGACGGAACCGGGGAGCTGTTTTTT. Residues: CASSVIDGTGELFF.

The chain joins TRBV25-1 to TRBJ2-7; D gene uncertain. CDR1 is MGHDK, CDR2 SYGVNS, per germline. CDR3 length: 15 residues. Trimming left V 0 bases short and J 3 bases short, with 12 bases between. This CDR3 is CASSEYGPPDYEQYF. For the CDR3, the DNA is TGTGCCAGCAGTGAATATGGCCCCCCAGACTACGAGCAGTACTTC.

This chain uses TRBV18 with TRBJ1-5; D is undetermined. This CDR3 comprises 14 residues. V was clipped by 4 bases and J by 6 bases, with 13 bases between them. CDR1 and CDR2 from the germline V gene are KGHSH and LQKENI. The CDR3 loop reads CASSLEEGSQPQHF. Written as DNA, the CDR3 is TGTGCCAGCTCACTTGAGGAAGGGAGTCAGCCCCAGCATTTT.